This T cell receptor beta chain was profiled in a study of neurological immune-mediated disorders. Findings and caveats of the study: Among expanded clones, no CDR3 amino acid sequences were shared across subjects, a pattern suggesting private repertoires in all groups.

This clonotype was seen only a few times. The antigen is undetermined. By 5'RACE with 10-nucleotide random UMIs, the cDNA was made. From 15-18 subjects, each sequencing run yielded over 180 million TCR-beta sequences. TCRdb re-called the 5' RACE reads through MiXCR, storing one row per CDR3 protein. Of about 50,000 distinct CDR3 sequences detected, under 2% appear once; the ten largest clones hold more than 2%. The CDR3 runs to 15 residues. Trimming removed 0 bases from V and 11 bases from J; junction bases left unmatched: 8. Germline CDR1 SGHRS, CDR2 YFSETQ. The TCR was taken from a woman aged 40-49 years with multiple sclerosis. The chain couples TRBV5-1 to TRBJ1-4, with TRBD1 identical over 9 bases. Sequenced input: PBMCs. The CDR3 is CASSLGDRGSMKLFF. The CDR3 region has the DNA TGCGCCAGCAGCTTGGGTGACAGGGGGTCCATGAAACTGTTTTTT. The whole variable domain, filled in from reference TRBV5-1 and TRBJ1-4, reads KAGVTQTPRYLIKTRGQQVTLSCSPISGHRSVSWYQQTPGQGLQFLFEYFSETQRNKGNFPGRFSGRQFSNSRSEMNVSTLELGDSALYLCASSLGDRGSMKLFFGSGTQLSVL.